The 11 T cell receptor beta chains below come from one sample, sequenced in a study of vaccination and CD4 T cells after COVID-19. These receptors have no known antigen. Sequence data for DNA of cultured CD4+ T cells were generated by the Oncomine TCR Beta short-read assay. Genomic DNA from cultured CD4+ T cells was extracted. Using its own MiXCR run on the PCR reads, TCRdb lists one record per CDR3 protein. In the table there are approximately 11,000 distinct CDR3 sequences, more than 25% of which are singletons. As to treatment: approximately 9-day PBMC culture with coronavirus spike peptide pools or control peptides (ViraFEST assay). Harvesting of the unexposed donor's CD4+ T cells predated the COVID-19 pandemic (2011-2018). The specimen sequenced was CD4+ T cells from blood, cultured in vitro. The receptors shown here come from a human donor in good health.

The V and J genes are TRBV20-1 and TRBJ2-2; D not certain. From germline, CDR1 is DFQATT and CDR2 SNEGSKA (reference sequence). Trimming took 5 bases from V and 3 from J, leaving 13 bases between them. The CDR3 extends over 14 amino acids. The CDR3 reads CSARTAPDTGELFF. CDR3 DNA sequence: TGCAGTGCTCGGACGGCGCCGGACACCGGGGAGCTGTTTTTT.

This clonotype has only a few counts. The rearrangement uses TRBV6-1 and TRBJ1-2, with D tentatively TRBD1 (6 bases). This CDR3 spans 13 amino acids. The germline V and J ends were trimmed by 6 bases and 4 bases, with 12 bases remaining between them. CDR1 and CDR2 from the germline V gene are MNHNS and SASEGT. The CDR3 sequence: CASRTTGPYGYTF. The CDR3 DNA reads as TGTGCCAGCAGGACGACAGGTCCCTATGGCTACACCTTC.

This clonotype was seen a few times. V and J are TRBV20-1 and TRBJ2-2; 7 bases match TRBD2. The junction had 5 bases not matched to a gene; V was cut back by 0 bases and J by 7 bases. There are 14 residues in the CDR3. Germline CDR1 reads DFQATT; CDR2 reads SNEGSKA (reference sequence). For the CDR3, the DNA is TGCAGTGCTAGAGATCTCACGGGGGGCGGGGAGCTGTTTTTT. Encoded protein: CSARDLTGGGELFF.

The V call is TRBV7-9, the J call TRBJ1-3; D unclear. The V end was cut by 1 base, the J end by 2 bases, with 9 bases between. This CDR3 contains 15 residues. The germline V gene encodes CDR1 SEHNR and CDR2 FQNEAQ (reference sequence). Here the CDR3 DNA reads TGTGCCAGCAGCTTAGGACGGATGACTGGAAACACCATATATTTT. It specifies CASSLGRMTGNTIYF.

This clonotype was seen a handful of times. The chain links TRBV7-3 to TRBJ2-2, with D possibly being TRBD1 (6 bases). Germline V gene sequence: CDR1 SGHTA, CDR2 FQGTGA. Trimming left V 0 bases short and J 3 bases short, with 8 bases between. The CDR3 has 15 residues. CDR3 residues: CASSLTAGDTGELFF. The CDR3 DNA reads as TGTGCCAGCAGCTTAACGGCAGGGGACACCGGGGAGCTGTTTTTT.

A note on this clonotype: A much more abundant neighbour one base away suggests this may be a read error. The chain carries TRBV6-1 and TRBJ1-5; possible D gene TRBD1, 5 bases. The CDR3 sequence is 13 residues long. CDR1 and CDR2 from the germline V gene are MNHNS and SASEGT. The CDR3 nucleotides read TGTGCCAGCAGTGATCGACAGTATCAGCCCCGGCATTTT. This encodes CASSDRQYQPRHF.

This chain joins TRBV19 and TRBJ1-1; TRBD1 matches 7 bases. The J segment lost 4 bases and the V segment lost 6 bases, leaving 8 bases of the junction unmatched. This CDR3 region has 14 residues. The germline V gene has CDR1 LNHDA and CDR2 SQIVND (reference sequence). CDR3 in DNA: TGTGCCAGTAGCAGGGCGGGACAGAGCACTGAAGCTTTCTTT. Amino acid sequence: CASSRAGQSTEAFF.

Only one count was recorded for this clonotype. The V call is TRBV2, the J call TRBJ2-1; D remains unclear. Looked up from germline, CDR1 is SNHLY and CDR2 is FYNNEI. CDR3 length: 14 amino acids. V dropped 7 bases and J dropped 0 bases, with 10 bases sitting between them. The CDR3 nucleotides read TGTGCCAGCATATCTGACCCCTCCTACAATGAGCAGTTCTTC. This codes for CASISDPSYNEQFF.

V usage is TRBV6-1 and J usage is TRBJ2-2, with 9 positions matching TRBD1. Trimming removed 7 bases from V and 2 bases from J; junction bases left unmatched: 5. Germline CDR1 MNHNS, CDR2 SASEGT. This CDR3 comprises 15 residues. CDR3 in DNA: TGTGCCAGCACCAGACAGGGGGTTAACACCGGGGAGCTGTTTTTT. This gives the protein CASTRQGVNTGELFF.

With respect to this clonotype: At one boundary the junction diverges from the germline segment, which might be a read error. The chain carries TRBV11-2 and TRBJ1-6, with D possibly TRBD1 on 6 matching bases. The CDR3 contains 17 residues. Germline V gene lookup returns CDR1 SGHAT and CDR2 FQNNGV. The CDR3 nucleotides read TGTGTCAGCAGCTCACTTAGGGCCCCAGGGGCGCGAACACCCCTCCACTTT. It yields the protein CVSSSLRAPGARTPLHF.

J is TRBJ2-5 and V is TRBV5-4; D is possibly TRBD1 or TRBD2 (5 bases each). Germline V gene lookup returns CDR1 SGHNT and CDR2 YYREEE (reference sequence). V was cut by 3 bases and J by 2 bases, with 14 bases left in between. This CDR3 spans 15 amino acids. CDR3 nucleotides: TGTGCCAGCAGCTCGCCTAGAGGGGTACAAGAGACCCAGTACTTC. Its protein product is CASSSPRGVQETQYF.